The source of this TCR beta chain is a study of T cell repertoires in cytomegalovirus infection. J lost 6 bases, V lost 6 bases, and 9 bases had no gene match. Germline values: CDR1 MNHNS, CDR2 SASEGT. This CDR3 is 14 amino acids long. TCRdb analysed the reads with MiXCR anew, one entry per CDR3 protein. The sample consists of some 350,000 distinct CDR3 sequences, about a third of them appearing once. This clonotype was observed a handful of times. Its antigen is undetermined. The sequence was obtained from a human donor in good health (CMV status not recorded). Some clones in this sample may be carry-over from other donors' samples. The J gene is TRBJ2-7, the V gene TRBV6-1, with 9 bases lining up with TRBD1. Sequenced here: cultured PBMCs, sampled from culture after CMV antigen stimulation. CDR3 protein: CASSPGQGWGEQYF. CDR3 bases: TGTGCCAGCAGCCCGGGACAGGGATGGGGCGAGCAGTACTTC.